This is a list of T cell receptor beta chains from one sample in a study of blood T cell repertoires in COVID-19. Profiling relied on immunoSEQ multiplex PCR, and the TCRdb table lists in-frame clones only, not all of them. The table shows about 250,000 clones, with around 82% occurring only once. Sequenced material: peripheral blood. These receptors all come from a man older than 75 with acute or convalescent COVID-19. The CDR3 runs from the conserved cysteine through the conserved F or W. The order of the fields is clone size, J gene, D gene, V gene, CDR3 length, CDR3 DNA, CDR3 protein. A D gene is named only where the DNA matches it firmly. The size entry is marked missing in some rows and otherwise reads once, few, many or a size class.

abundance: NA; j_gene: TRBJ2-3; d_gene: NA; v_gene: TRBV19; len: 14; CDR3nt: TGTGCCAGTAGTATAGCGGGGTACACAGATACGCAGTATTTT; CDR3aa: CASSIAGYTDTQYF
abundance: NA; j_gene: TRBJ2-5; d_gene: NA; v_gene: TRBV11-2; len: 16; CDR3nt: TGTGCCAGCAGCTTAGGATCACAGGTTTTTCAAGAGACCCAGTACTTC; CDR3aa: CASSLGSQVFQETQYF
abundance: once; j_gene: TRBJ1-5; d_gene: NA; v_gene: TRBV20-1; len: 15; CDR3nt: TGCAGTGCTAGTCAAAACCGACGGGGAAATCAGCCCCAGCATTTT; CDR3aa: CSASQNRRGNQPQHF
abundance: once; j_gene: TRBJ2-3; d_gene: NA; v_gene: TRBV7-3; len: 14; CDR3nt: TGTGCCAGCAGCTTGGCAGGGATCACAGATACGCAGTATTTT; CDR3aa: CASSLAGITDTQYF
abundance: NA; j_gene: TRBJ1-6; d_gene: TRBD1; v_gene: TRBV5-5; len: 15; CDR3nt: TGTGCCAGCAGCTTTTTCATTACAGGGGGTTCACCCCTCCACTTT; CDR3aa: CASSFFITGGSPLHF
abundance: NA; j_gene: TRBJ2-1; d_gene: TRBD2; v_gene: TRBV11-2; len: 17; CDR3nt: TGTGCCAGCAGCCCCCGGCCCGCTAGCGGGGAGGAGGATGAGCAGTTCTTC; CDR3aa: CASSPRPASGEEDEQFF
abundance: few; j_gene: TRBJ2-7; d_gene: NA; v_gene: TRBV25-1; len: 12; CDR3nt: TGTGCCAGCAGTGAATACATCCACGAGCAGTACTTC; CDR3aa: CASSEYIHEQYF
abundance: few; j_gene: TRBJ2-2; d_gene: NA; v_gene: TRBV7-9; len: 15; CDR3nt: TGTGCCAGCAGCTTGGGAGAACGACGGACCGGGGAGCTGTTTTTT; CDR3aa: CASSLGERRTGELFF
abundance: once; j_gene: TRBJ2-1; d_gene: TRBD2; v_gene: TRBV3-1/TRBV3-2; len: 16; CDR3nt: TGTGCCAGCAGCTCCAGCGGGGGGATCTCCTACAATGAGCAGTTCTTC; CDR3aa: CASSSSGGISYNEQFF
abundance: NA; j_gene: TRBJ2-1; d_gene: NA; v_gene: TRBV29-1; len: 15; CDR3nt: TGCAGCGTGAGAAGCGGAAGCAACTCCTACAATGAGCAGTTCTTC; CDR3aa: CSVRSGSNSYNEQFF
abundance: NA; j_gene: TRBJ2-6; d_gene: NA; v_gene: TRBV30; len: 17; CDR3nt: TGTGCCTGGAGTGTACTAGGGGGAGAATCTGGGGCCAACGTCCTGACTTTC; CDR3aa: CAWSVLGGESGANVLTF
abundance: NA; j_gene: TRBJ2-7; d_gene: TRBD1; v_gene: TRBV5-1; len: 15; CDR3nt: TGCGCCAGCAGCTCAGGGACAGGTCTAACCTACGAGCAGTACTTC; CDR3aa: CASSSGTGLTYEQYF
abundance: NA; j_gene: TRBJ1-1; d_gene: NA; v_gene: TRBV19; len: 14; CDR3nt: TGTGCCAGTAGTATGGGAGTCGGGCGGACTGAAGCTTTCTTT; CDR3aa: CASSMGVGRTEAFF
abundance: few; j_gene: TRBJ2-5; d_gene: NA; v_gene: TRBV9; len: 15; CDR3nt: TGTGCCAGCAGCGTAGGGGGGCCCTTGCAAGAGACCCAGTACTTC; CDR3aa: CASSVGGPLQETQYF
abundance: NA; j_gene: TRBJ2-3; d_gene: NA; v_gene: TRBV6-5; len: 16; CDR3nt: TGTGCCAGCAGTTACGGGCAGGGGAAGGGCACAGATACGCAGTATTTT; CDR3aa: CASSYGQGKGTDTQYF
abundance: NA; j_gene: TRBJ2-7; d_gene: NA; v_gene: TRBV7-2; len: 16; CDR3nt: TGTGCCAGCAGCTTAGCGAGTGCGGGGGCCCTTGGCGAGCAGTACTTC; CDR3aa: CASSLASAGALGEQYF
abundance: NA; j_gene: TRBJ1-5; d_gene: TRBD1; v_gene: TRBV5-1; len: 15; CDR3nt: TGCGCCAGCAGCGCACAGGGGGCTCACAATCAGCCCCAGCATTTT; CDR3aa: CASSAQGAHNQPQHF
abundance: NA; j_gene: TRBJ2-7; d_gene: TRBD2; v_gene: TRBV12-3/TRBV12-4; len: 13; CDR3nt: TGTGCCAGCAGTTTAAGCGGGAGGTACGAGCAGTACTTC; CDR3aa: CASSLSGRYEQYF
abundance: NA; j_gene: TRBJ1-1; d_gene: NA; v_gene: TRBV7-2; len: 12; CDR3nt: TGTGCCAGCAGCTTAGTCGGGTCGGAAGCTTTCTTT; CDR3aa: CASSLVGSEAFF
abundance: few; j_gene: TRBJ1-2; d_gene: NA; v_gene: TRBV6-1; len: 13; CDR3nt: TGTGCCAGCAGTGAAGCGCTGCGGGATGGCTACACCTTC; CDR3aa: CASSEALRDGYTF
abundance: NA; j_gene: TRBJ2-2; d_gene: TRBD2; v_gene: TRBV28; len: 17; CDR3nt: TGTGCCAGCAGTTTACCCTCACGCGGGAGGTCGGCCGGGGAGCTGTTTTTT; CDR3aa: CASSLPSRGRSAGELFF
abundance: NA; j_gene: TRBJ2-5; d_gene: NA; v_gene: TRBV6-5; len: 14; CDR3nt: TGTGCCAGCAGTTACTCGGTAATTCAGGAGACCCAGTACTTC; CDR3aa: CASSYSVIQETQYF
abundance: NA; j_gene: TRBJ1-5; d_gene: NA; v_gene: TRBV28; len: 13; CDR3nt: TGTGCCAGCAGTTCCCAGAGCAATCAGCCCCAGCATTTT; CDR3aa: CASSSQSNQPQHF
abundance: NA; j_gene: TRBJ1-2; d_gene: TRBD1; v_gene: TRBV7-2; len: 14; CDR3nt: TGTGCCAGCAGTAAAGGGACAGCTAACTATGGCTACACCTTC; CDR3aa: CASSKGTANYGYTF
abundance: NA; j_gene: TRBJ1-1; d_gene: NA; v_gene: TRBV2; len: 11; CDR3nt: TGTGCCAGCAGCCCGAGAACCGAAGCTTTCTTT; CDR3aa: CASSPRTEAFF
abundance: once; j_gene: TRBJ1-1; d_gene: TRBD1; v_gene: TRBV5-1; len: 16; CDR3nt: TGCGCCAGCAGCTTGGCGGGGACAGGGGCTAACACTGAAGCTTTCTTT; CDR3aa: CASSLAGTGANTEAFF
abundance: NA; j_gene: TRBJ2-5; d_gene: TRBD1; v_gene: TRBV15; len: 15; CDR3nt: TGTGCCACCAGCAGAGATCGGGACAGGGGTTGGACCCAGTACTTC; CDR3aa: CATSRDRDRGWTQYF
abundance: NA; j_gene: TRBJ2-3; d_gene: TRBD2; v_gene: TRBV5-4; len: 17; CDR3nt: TGTGCCAGCAGCTCGGGACTAGCGGGGGGGCGTACAGATACGCAGTATTTT; CDR3aa: CASSSGLAGGRTDTQYF
abundance: NA; j_gene: TRBJ1-5; d_gene: NA; v_gene: TRBV19; len: 14; CDR3nt: TGTGCCAGTAGTATCTCAGTTAGCAATCAGCCCCAGCATTTT; CDR3aa: CASSISVSNQPQHF
abundance: NA; j_gene: TRBJ2-5; d_gene: NA; v_gene: TRBV11-2; len: 14; CDR3nt: TGTGCCAGCAGCTACCGGCAGGGCCAAGAGACCCAGTACTTC; CDR3aa: CASSYRQGQETQYF
abundance: NA; j_gene: TRBJ2-3; d_gene: TRBD2; v_gene: TRBV9; len: 16; CDR3nt: TGTGCCAGCAGCGCCTCTAGCGGGAAGAGCACAGATACGCAGTATTTT; CDR3aa: CASSASSGKSTDTQYF
abundance: NA; j_gene: TRBJ2-1; d_gene: NA; v_gene: TRBV6-6; len: 15; CDR3nt: TGTGCCAGCAGACGAGGCGGGGAGAGCTACAATGAGCAGTTCTTC; CDR3aa: CASRRGGESYNEQFF
abundance: NA; j_gene: TRBJ2-7; d_gene: TRBD1; v_gene: TRBV14; len: 17; CDR3nt: TGTGCCAGCAGCCAAGAGGACAGGACAGGGTATAACTACGAGCAGTACTTC; CDR3aa: CASSQEDRTGYNYEQYF
abundance: NA; j_gene: TRBJ2-7; d_gene: TRBD2; v_gene: TRBV19; len: 18; CDR3nt: TGTGCCAGTAGTACCTACATGCGGACTAGCGGACCATACTACGAGCAGTACTTC; CDR3aa: CASSTYMRTSGPYYEQYF
abundance: NA; j_gene: TRBJ1-5; d_gene: NA; v_gene: TRBV2; len: 14; CDR3nt: TGTGCCAGCAGTGAAAACAGGGATTATCAGCCCCAGCATTTT; CDR3aa: CASSENRDYQPQHF
abundance: NA; j_gene: TRBJ2-5; d_gene: NA; v_gene: TRBV19; len: 13; CDR3nt: TGTGCCAGTAGTATAGGAGGCCCGGGGACCCAGTACTTC; CDR3aa: CASSIGGPGTQYF
abundance: NA; j_gene: TRBJ1-1; d_gene: NA; v_gene: TRBV5-1; len: 15; CDR3nt: TGCGCCAGCAAGCAAGGAGGTGACATGAACACTGAAGCTTTCTTT; CDR3aa: CASKQGGDMNTEAFF
abundance: NA; j_gene: TRBJ2-5; d_gene: TRBD1; v_gene: TRBV5-8; len: 15; CDR3nt: TGTGCCAGCAGCTTGGGTGACAGGGGGCGAGAGACCCAGTACTTC; CDR3aa: CASSLGDRGRETQYF
abundance: once; j_gene: TRBJ2-3; d_gene: NA; v_gene: TRBV29-1; len: 15; CDR3nt: TGCAGCGTTGATAGACTGAAGTGGGGCACAGATACGCAGTATTTT; CDR3aa: CSVDRLKWGTDTQYF
abundance: NA; j_gene: TRBJ2-7; d_gene: NA; v_gene: TRBV5-1; len: 10; CDR3nt: TGCGCCAGCAGCCTCTACGAGCAGTACTTC; CDR3aa: CASSLYEQYF
abundance: NA; j_gene: TRBJ2-1; d_gene: TRBD2; v_gene: TRBV10-3; len: 14; CDR3nt: TGTGCCGTAACTAGCGGGAGGCGAGGGAGTGAGCAGTTCTTC; CDR3aa: CAVTSGRRGSEQFF
abundance: NA; j_gene: TRBJ1-3; d_gene: TRBD1; v_gene: TRBV11-2; len: 16; CDR3nt: TGTGCCAGCAGCTTGGGTGGACAGGGCTCTGGAAACACCATATATTTT; CDR3aa: CASSLGGQGSGNTIYF
abundance: NA; j_gene: TRBJ1-1; d_gene: NA; v_gene: TRBV4-1; len: 17; CDR3nt: TGCGCCAGCAGCCAAGACCCGACGGGAGGACCGAACACTGAAGCTTTCTTT; CDR3aa: CASSQDPTGGPNTEAFF
abundance: NA; j_gene: TRBJ1-2; d_gene: TRBD1; v_gene: TRBV29-1; len: 15; CDR3nt: TGCAGCGTTCAGCCGAAGACAGGGGGCTTCGGTGGCTACACCTTC; CDR3aa: CSVQPKTGGFGGYTF
abundance: NA; j_gene: TRBJ1-1; d_gene: NA; v_gene: TRBV7-2; len: 13; CDR3nt: TGTGCCAGCAGCATACAGGGTCTCTCTGAAGCTTTCTTT; CDR3aa: CASSIQGLSEAFF
abundance: NA; j_gene: TRBJ1-2; d_gene: TRBD1; v_gene: TRBV7-8; len: 15; CDR3nt: TGTGCCAGCAGCTTAGGGACAGGGGGCATCTATGGCTACACCTTC; CDR3aa: CASSLGTGGIYGYTF
abundance: NA; j_gene: TRBJ2-1; d_gene: TRBD1; v_gene: TRBV7-2; len: 14; CDR3nt: TGTGCCAGCGGGGGACAGTCTTCCTACAATGAGCAGTTCTTC; CDR3aa: CASGGQSSYNEQFF
abundance: many; j_gene: TRBJ1-5; d_gene: TRBD1; v_gene: TRBV19; len: 16; CDR3nt: TGTGCCAGTAGCCCTCCGCGGACAGGGCGGAATCAGCCCCAGCATTTT; CDR3aa: CASSPPRTGRNQPQHF
abundance: NA; j_gene: TRBJ1-5; d_gene: NA; v_gene: TRBV18; len: 18; CDR3nt: TGTGCCAGCCCGAAGGACCAACGACAAGGGAGCTACAACCAGCCCCAGCATTTT; CDR3aa: CASPKDQRQGSYNQPQHF
abundance: NA; j_gene: TRBJ2-7; d_gene: NA; v_gene: TRBV7-6; len: 11; CDR3nt: TGTGCCAGCAGCTATAACTACGAGCAGTACTTC; CDR3aa: CASSYNYEQYF
abundance: NA; j_gene: TRBJ2-5; d_gene: NA; v_gene: TRBV12-3/TRBV12-4; len: 12; CDR3nt: TGTGCCAGCAGTTCCGGGAAGGAGACCCAGTACTTC; CDR3aa: CASSSGKETQYF
abundance: NA; j_gene: TRBJ1-1; d_gene: NA; v_gene: TRBV28; len: 17; CDR3nt: TGTGCCAGCAGCTCCCCCGGGGGAGGGGCCGGTTTCACTGAAGCTTTCTTT; CDR3aa: CASSSPGGGAGFTEAFF